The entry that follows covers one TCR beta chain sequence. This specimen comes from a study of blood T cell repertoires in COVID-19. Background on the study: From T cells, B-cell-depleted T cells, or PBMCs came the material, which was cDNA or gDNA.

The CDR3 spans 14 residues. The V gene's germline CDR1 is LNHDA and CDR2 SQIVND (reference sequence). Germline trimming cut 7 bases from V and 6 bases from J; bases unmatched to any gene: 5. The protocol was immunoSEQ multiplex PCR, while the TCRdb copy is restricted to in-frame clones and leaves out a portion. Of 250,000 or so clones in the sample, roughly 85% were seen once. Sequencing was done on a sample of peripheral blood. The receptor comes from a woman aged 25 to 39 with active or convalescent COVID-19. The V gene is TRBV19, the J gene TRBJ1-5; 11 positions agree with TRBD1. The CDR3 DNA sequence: TGTGCCAGTAACCGGGACAGGGGGAGTCAGCCCCAGCATTTT. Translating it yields CASNRDRGSQPQHF.